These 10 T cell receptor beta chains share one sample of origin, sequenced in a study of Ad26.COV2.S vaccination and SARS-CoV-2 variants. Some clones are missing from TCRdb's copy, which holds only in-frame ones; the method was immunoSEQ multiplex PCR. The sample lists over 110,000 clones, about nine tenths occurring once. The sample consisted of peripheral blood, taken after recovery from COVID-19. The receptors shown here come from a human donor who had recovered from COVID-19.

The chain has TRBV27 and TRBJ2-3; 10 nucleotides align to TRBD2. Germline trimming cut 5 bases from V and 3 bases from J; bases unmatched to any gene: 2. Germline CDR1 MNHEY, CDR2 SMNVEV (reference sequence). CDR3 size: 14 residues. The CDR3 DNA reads TGTGCCAGCAGTCTAGCGGGGGTTACAGATACGCAGTATTTT. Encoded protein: CASSLAGVTDTQYF.

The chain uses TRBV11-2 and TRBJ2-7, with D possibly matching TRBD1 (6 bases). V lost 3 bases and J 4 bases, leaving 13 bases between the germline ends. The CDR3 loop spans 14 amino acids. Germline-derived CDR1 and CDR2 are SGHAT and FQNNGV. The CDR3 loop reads CASSLVDRPYEQYF. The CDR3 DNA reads TGTGCCAGCAGCTTGGTCGACAGGCCATACGAGCAGTACTTC.

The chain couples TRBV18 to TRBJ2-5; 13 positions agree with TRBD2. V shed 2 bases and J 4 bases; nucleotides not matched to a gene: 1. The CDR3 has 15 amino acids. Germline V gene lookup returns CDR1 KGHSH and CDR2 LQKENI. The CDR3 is CASSPRTSGGETQYF. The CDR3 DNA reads TGTGCCAGCTCACCAAGGACTAGCGGGGGAGAGACCCAGTACTTC. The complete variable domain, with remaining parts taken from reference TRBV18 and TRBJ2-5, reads NAGVMQNPRHLVRRRGQEARLRCSPMKGHSHVYWYRQLPEEGLKFMVYLQKENIIDESGMPKERFSAEFPKEGPSILRIQQVVRGDSAAYFCASSPRTSGGETQYFGPGTRLLVL.

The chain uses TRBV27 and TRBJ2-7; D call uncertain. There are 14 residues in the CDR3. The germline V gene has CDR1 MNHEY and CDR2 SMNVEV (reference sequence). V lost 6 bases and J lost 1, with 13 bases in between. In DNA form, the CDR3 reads TGTGCCAGCAGCTCTCCCCACAGTTCCTACGAGCAGTACTTC. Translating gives CASSSPHSSYEQYF.

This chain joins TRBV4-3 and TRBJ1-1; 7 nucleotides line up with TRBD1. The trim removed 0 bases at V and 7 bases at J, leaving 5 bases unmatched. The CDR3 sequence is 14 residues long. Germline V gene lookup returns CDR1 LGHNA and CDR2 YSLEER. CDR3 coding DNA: TGCGCCAGCAGCCAAGATCGATCAGGGGGTGAAGCTTTCTTT. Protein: CASSQDRSGGEAFF.

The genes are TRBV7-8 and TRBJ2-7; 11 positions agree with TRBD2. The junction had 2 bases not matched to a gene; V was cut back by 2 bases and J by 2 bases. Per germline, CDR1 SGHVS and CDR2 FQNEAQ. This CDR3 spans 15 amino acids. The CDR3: CASSLLAGGPYEQYF. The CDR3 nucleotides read TGTGCCAGCAGCTTACTAGCGGGGGGACCCTACGAGCAGTACTTC.

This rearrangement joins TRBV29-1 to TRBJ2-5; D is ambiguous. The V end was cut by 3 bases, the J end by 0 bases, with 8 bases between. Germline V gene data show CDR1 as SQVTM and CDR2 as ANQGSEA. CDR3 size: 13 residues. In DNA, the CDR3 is TGCAGCGTTGACGACGGTAACCAAGAGACCCAGTACTTC. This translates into CSVDDGNQETQYF.

The CDR3 here is CASSDVGDGYTF. The CDR3 DNA is TGTGCCAGCAGCGACGTCGGGGATGGCTACACCTTC. The chain has TRBV7-9 and TRBJ1-2; D remains ambiguous. The CDR3 sequence is 12 residues long. Germline V gene data show CDR1 as SEHNR and CDR2 as FQNEAQ (reference sequence). Trimming pared 5 bases from V and 6 bases from J, leaving 10 bases between.

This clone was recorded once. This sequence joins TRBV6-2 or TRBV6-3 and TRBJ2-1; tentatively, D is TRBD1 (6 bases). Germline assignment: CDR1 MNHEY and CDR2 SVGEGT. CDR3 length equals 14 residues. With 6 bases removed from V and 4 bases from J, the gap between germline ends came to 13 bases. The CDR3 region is CASSWTELYNEQFF. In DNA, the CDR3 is TGTGCCAGCAGCTGGACAGAGTTATACAATGAGCAGTTCTTC.

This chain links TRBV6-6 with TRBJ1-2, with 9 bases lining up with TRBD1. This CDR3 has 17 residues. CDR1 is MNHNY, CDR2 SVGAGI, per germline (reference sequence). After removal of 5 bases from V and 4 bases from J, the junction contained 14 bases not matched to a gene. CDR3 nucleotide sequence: TGTGCCAGCAGTCGAGGGAACTTGGGACAGGGAGCCTATGGCTACACCTTC. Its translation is CASSRGNLGQGAYGYTF.